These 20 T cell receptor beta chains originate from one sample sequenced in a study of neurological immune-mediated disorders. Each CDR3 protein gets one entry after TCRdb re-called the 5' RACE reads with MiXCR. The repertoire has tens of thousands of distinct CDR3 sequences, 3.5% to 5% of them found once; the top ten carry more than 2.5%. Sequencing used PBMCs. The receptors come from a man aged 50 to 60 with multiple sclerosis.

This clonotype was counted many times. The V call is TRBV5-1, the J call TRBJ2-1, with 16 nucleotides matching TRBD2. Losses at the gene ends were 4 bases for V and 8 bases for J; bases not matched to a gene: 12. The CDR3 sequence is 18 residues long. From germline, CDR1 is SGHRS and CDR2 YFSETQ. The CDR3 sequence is CASSPRGLAGGLLDEQFF. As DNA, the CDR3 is TGCGCCAGCAGCCCTCGGGGACTAGCGGGGGGGTTACTCGATGAGCAGTTCTTC.

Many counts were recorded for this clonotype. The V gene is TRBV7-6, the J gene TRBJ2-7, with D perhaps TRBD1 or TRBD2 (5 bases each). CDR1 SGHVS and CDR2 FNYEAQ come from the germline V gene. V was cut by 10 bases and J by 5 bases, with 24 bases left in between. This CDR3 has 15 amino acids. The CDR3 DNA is TGTGCCACAGGACGAATTGGCCCCATGGGGGACGAGCAGTACTTC. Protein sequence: CATGRIGPMGDEQYF. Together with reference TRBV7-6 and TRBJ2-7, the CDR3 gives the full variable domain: GAGVSQSPRYKVTKRGQDVALRCDPISGHVSLYWYRQALGQGPEFLTYFNYEAQQDKSGLPNDRFSAERPEGSISTLTIQRTEQRDSAMYRCATGRIGPMGDEQYFGPGTRLTVT.

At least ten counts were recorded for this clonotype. CDR3: CASSQQIQETQYF. CDR3 nucleotides: TGCGCCAGCAGCCAACAGATCCAAGAGACCCAGTACTTC. This rearrangement joins TRBV4-1 to TRBJ2-5; D is undetermined. Deletions cut 2 bases from V and 1 base from J, with 5 bases between. The CDR3 totals 13 residues. Germline V gene lookup returns CDR1 MGHRA and CDR2 YSYEKL.

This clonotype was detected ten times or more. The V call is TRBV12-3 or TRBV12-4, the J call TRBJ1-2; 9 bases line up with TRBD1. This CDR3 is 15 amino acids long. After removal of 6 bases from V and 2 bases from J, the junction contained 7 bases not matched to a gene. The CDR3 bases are TGTGCCAGCAGCGGACCGGGACAGGGAAACTATGGCTACACCTTC. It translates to CASSGPGQGNYGYTF.

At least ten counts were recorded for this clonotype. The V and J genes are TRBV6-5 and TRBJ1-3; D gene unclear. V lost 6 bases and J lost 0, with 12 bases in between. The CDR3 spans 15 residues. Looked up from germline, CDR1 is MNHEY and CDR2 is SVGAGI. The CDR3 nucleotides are TGTGCCAGCAGCCCCCGTGGCTCCTCTGGAAACACCATATATTTT. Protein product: CASSPRGSSGNTIYF.

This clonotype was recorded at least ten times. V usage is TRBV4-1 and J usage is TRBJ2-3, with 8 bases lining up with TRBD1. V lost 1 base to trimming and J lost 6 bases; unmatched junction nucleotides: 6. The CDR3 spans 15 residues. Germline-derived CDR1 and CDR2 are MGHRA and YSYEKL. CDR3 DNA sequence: TGCGCCAGCAGCCAAGTCGGACAGGGCCCCGATACGCAGTATTTT. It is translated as CASSQVGQGPDTQYF.

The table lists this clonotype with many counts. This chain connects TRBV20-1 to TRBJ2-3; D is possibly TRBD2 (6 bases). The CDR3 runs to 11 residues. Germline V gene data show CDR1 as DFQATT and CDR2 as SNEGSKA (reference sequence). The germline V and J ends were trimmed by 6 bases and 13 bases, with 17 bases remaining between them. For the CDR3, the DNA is TGCAGTGCCATGCTGGGCGGGGCGGAGTATTTT. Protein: CSAMLGGAEYF.

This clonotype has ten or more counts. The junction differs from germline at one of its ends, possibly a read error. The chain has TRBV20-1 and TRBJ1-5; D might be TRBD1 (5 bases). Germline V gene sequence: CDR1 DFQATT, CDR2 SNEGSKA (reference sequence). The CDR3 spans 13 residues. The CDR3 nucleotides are TGCAGTGCCCGCGGGCAGGGCACACAGCCCCAGAATTTT. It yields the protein CSARGQGTQPQNF.

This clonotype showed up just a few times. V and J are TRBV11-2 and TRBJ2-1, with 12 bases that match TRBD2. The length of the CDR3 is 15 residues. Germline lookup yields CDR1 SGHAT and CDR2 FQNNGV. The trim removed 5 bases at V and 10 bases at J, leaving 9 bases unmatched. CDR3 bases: TGTGCCAGCAGCACGCTAGCGGGGGGGAGCGAGGAGCAGTTCTTC. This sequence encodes CASSTLAGGSEEQFF.

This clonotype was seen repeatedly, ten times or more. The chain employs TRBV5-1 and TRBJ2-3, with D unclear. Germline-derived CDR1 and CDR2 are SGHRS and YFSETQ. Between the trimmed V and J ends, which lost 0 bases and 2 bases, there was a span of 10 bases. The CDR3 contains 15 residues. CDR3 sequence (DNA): TGCGCCAGCAGCTTGGGTGGCGATAACACAGATACGCAGTATTTT. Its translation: CASSLGGDNTDTQYF.

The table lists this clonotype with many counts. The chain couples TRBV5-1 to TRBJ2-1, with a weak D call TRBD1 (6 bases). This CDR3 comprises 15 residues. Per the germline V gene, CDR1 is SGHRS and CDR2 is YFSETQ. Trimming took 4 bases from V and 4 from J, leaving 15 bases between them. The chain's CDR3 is CASSLAGTIYNEQFF. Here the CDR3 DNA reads TGCGCCAGCAGCCTCGCCGGGACAATATACAATGAGCAGTTCTTC.

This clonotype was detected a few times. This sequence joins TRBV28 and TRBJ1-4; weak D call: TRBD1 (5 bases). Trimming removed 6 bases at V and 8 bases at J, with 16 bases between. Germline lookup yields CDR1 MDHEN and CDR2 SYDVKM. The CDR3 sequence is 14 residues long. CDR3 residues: CASRGWEDREKLFF. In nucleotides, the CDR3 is TGTGCCAGCAGGGGGTGGGAAGACAGAGAAAAACTGTTTTTT.

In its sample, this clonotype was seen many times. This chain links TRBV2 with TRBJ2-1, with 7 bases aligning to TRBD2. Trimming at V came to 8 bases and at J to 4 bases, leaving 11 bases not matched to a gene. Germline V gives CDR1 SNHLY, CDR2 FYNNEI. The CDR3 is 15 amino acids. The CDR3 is CASLPQSGGYNEQFF. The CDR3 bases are TGTGCCAGCCTCCCACAATCCGGGGGGTACAATGAGCAGTTCTTC.

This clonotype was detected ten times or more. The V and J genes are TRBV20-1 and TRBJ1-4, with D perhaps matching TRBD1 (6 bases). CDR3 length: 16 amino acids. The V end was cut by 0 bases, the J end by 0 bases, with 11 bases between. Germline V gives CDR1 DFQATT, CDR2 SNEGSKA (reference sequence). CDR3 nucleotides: TGCAGTGCTAGAGATAAGGGGGGAACAACTAATGAAAAACTGTTTTTT. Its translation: CSARDKGGTTNEKLFF.

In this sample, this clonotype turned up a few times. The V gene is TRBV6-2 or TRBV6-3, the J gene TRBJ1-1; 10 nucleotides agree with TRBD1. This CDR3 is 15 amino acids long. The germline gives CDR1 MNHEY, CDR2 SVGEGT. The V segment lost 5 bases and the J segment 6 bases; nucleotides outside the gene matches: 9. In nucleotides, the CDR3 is TGTGCCAGCAGTCATCCGGGACAGGGGTTCCCTGAAGCTTTCTTT. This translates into CASSHPGQGFPEAFF.

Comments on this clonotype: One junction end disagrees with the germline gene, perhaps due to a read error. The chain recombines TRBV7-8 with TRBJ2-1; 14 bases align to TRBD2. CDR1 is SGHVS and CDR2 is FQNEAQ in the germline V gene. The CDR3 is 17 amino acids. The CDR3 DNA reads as TGTGCCATCAGCTTCCCCGGGACTAGCGGGGGTCGCAATGAGCAGTTCTTC. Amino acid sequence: CAISFPGTSGGRNEQFF. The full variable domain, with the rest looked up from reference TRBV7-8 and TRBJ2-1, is GAGVSQSPRYKVAKRGQDVALRCDPISGHVSLFWYQQALGQGPEFLTYFQNEAQLDKSGLPSDRFFAERPEGSVSTLKIQRTQQEDSAVYLCAISFPGTSGGRNEQFFGPGTRLTVL.

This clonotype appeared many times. CDR3 nucleotide sequence: TGTGCCAGCAGCTTAGACAAAGGTGGCCTTTGGCCCCAGCATTTT. Protein product: CASSLDKGGLWPQHF. The genes are TRBV7-2 and TRBJ1-5; D is unclear. Germline CDR1 is SGHTA and CDR2 is FQGNSA. The CDR3 covers 15 residues. The ends were cut back, 1 base at V and 9 bases at J, with 16 bases in the middle.

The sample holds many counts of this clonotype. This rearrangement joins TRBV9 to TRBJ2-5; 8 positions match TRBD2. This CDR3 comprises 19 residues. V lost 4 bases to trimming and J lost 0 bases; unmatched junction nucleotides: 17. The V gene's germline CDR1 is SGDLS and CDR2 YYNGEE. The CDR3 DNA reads TGTGCCAGCAGCATATCGGTTGTCTCGAGTAGCGGGGACCAAGAGACCCAGTACTTC. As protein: CASSISVVSSSGDQETQYF. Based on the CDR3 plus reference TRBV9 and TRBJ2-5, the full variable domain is DSGVTQTPKHLITATGQRVTLRCSPRSGDLSVYWYQQSLDQGLQFLIQYYNGEERAKGNILERFSAQQFPDLHSELNLSSLELGDSALYFCASSISVVSSSGDQETQYFGPGTRLLVL.

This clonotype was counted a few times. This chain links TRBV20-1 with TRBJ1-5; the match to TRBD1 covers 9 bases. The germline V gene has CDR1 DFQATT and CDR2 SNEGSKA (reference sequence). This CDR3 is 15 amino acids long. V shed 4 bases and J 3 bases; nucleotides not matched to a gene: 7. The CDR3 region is CSANPGQGINQPQHF. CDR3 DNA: TGCAGTGCTAACCCGGGACAGGGAATCAATCAGCCCCAGCATTTT.

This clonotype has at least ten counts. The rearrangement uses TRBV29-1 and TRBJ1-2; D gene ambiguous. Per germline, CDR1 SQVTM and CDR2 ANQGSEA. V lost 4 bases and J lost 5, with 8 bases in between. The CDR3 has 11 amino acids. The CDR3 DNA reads TGCAGCGTTGGTATGGGGTATGGCTACACCTTC. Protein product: CSVGMGYGYTF. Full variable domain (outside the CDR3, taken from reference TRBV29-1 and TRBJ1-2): SAVISQKPSRDICQRGTSLTIQCQVDSQVTMMFWYRQQPGQSLTLIATANQGSEATYESGFVIDKFPISRPNLTFSTLTVSNMSPEDSSIYLCSVGMGYGYTFGSGTRLTVV.